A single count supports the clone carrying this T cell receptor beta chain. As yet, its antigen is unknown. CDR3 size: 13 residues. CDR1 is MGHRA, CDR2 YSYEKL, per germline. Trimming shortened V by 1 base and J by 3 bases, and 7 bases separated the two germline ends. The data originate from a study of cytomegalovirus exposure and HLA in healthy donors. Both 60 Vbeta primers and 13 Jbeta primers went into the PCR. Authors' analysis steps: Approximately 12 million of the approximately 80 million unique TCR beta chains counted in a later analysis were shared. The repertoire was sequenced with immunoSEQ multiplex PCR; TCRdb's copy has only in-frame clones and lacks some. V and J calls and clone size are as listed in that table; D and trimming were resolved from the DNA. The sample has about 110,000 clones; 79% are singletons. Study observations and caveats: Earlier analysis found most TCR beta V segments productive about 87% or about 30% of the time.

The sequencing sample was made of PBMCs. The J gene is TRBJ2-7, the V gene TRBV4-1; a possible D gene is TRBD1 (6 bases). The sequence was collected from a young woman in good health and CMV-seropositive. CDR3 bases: TGCGCCAGCAGCCAAGGACAGGACTACGAGCAGTACTTC. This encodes CASSQGQDYEQYF.